This T cell receptor beta chain was recorded in a study of blood T cell repertoires in COVID-19. Germline CDR1 is SGHTA and CDR2 is FQGNSA. The CDR3 contains 14 residues. V dropped 5 bases and J dropped 5; count of bases not matched to a gene: 8. The protocol was immunoSEQ multiplex PCR, while the TCRdb copy is restricted to in-frame clones and leaves out a portion. Of some 73,000 clones listed, 65% to 90% were seen once; the top ten hold approximately 6.3%. The clonotype was recovered from a man older than 75 with COVID-19, enrolled during active disease. Input material: peripheral blood. J is TRBJ1-2 and V is TRBV7-2, with 7 bases lining up with TRBD1. The DNA for the CDR3 is TGTGCCAGCAGCCGGGACAGCCCGGGATATGGCTACACCTTC. It codes for CASSRDSPGYGYTF. Full variable domain (remainder filled in from reference TRBV7-2 and TRBJ1-2): GAGVSQSPSNKVTEKGKDVELRCDPISGHTALYWYRQSLGQGLEFLIYFQGNSAPDKSGLPSDRFSAERTGGSVSTLTIQRTQQEDSAVYLCASSRDSPGYGYTFGSGTRLTVV.